These 20 T cell receptor beta chains came from one sample sequenced in a study of tumor-infiltrating lymphocytes in primary liver carcinoma. It was unsorted whole blood that yielded blood RNA, and germline DNA was also extracted. With around 520 ng total RNA as template and a constant-region primer, TCR beta cDNA was made. A slightly modified ARM-PCR protocol with three nested multiplex PCR rounds produced these TCR beta libraries. In the first two PCR rounds, TRBV1-TRBV30 forward primers were paired with a C-beta reverse primer, and each round lasted around 10 cycles. TCRdb processed the multiplex PCR reads anew with MiXCR; each CDR3 protein has one entry. The data show 200,000 or so distinct CDR3 sequences, approximately 64% seen once. Sequencing was carried out using peripheral blood. The receptors stem from a woman aged 55 to 70 with primary liver carcinoma and hepatitis B virus infection.

The DNA for the CDR3 is TGTGCCAGCAGCCCTCAAAGGGGCGCGACGGGAAACACCATATATTTT. Translated, it gives CASSPQRGATGNTIYF. This rearrangement joins TRBV7-8 to TRBJ1-3, with D perhaps matching TRBD1 (5 bases). The V gene lost 5 bases and the J gene lost 4 bases, with 18 bases spanning the gap. Germline V lookup: CDR1 SGHVS, CDR2 FQNEAQ. CDR3 length equals 16 residues. Together with reference TRBV7-8 and TRBJ1-3, the CDR3 gives the full variable domain: GAGVSQSPRYKVAKRGQDVALRCDPISGHVSLFWYQQALGQGPEFLTYFQNEAQLDKSGLPSDRFFAERPEGSVSTLKIQRTQQEDSAVYLCASSPQRGATGNTIYFGEGSWLTVV.

V gene TRBV11-2 combines with J gene TRBJ2-7, with TRBD1 matching over 12 bases. Germline V gene data show CDR1 as SGHAT and CDR2 as FQNNGV. This CDR3 has 20 amino acids. With V trimmed by 3 bases and J by 1 base, 16 bases remained unmatched. The CDR3 loop reads CASSLDPGTGGGRVSYEQYF. The CDR3 nucleotides read TGTGCCAGCAGCTTGGACCCCGGGACAGGGGGCGGGAGGGTGTCCTACGAGCAGTACTTC.

The V call is TRBV28, the J call TRBJ1-5; no definite D call. The V gene's germline CDR1 is MDHEN and CDR2 SYDVKM. Trimming took off 5 bases at V and 0 bases at J, with 11 bases between the two ends. The CDR3 runs 15 residues. The CDR3 protein is CASSKWQISNQPQHF. DNA of the CDR3: TGTGCCAGCAGTAAATGGCAGATTAGCAATCAGCCCCAGCATTTT.

The table lists this clonotype with a count of one. This rearrangement joins TRBV7-9 to TRBJ1-4, with a possible D match to TRBD1 (6 bases). CDR1 and CDR2 (germline): SEHNR, FQNEAQ (reference sequence). The CDR3 is 17 amino acids. With 5 bases removed from V and 0 bases from J, the gap between germline ends came to 16 bases. CDR3 region: CASSHLDTGTTNEKLFF. As DNA, the CDR3 is TGTGCCAGCAGCCATCTCGATACAGGGACAACTAATGAAAAACTGTTTTTT.

Remarks on this clonotype: A much larger clone differs by one base, so this may be a read error. This sequence joins TRBV28 and TRBJ2-1; 8 nucleotides align to TRBD2. Germline CDR1 and CDR2: MDHEN and SYDVKM. The CDR3 runs to 15 residues. The CDR3 sequence: CASRILAGSYDEQFF. CDR3 sequence (DNA): TGTGCCAGCAGGATCCTAGCGGGCTCCTACGATGAGCAGTTCTTC.

With respect to this clonotype: A read error may account for a junction end that differs from germline. This rearrangement joins TRBV7-2 to TRBJ2-5; D gene ambiguous. Germline loops: CDR1 SGHTA, CDR2 FQGNSA. The CDR3 consists of 13 residues. The CDR3 sequence: CASSLRSRETQYF. CDR3 sequence (DNA): TGTGCTAGCAGCTTAAGGTCCCGCGAGACCCAGTACTTT.

This clonotype has a handful of counts. This may be a read error, as it is one base from a much larger clone. CDR3 sequence (DNA): TGTGCCAGCCACAAGGGGGACATTCAGTACTTC. It codes for CASHKGDIQYF. This chain uses TRBV6-5 with TRBJ2-4; TRBD1 might be the D (6 bases). V lost 8 bases and J 8 bases, leaving 10 bases between the germline ends. The V gene's germline CDR1 is MNHEY and CDR2 SVGAGI. The CDR3 covers 11 residues.

This clonotype was seen only a few times. At one of its ends the junction is not consistent with the germline gene, which may arise from a read error. The chain uses TRBV30 and TRBJ2-7; 10 nucleotides agree with TRBD2. The germline V gene encodes CDR1 GTSNPN and CDR2 SVGIG (reference sequence). The CDR3 loop spans 10 amino acids. As DNA, the CDR3 is TGTGCCTGGGGGGGGACTAGCGTAGCCTTC. It is translated as CAWGGTSVAF.

This chain joins TRBV6-1 and TRBJ2-3, with a weak D call TRBD2 (5 bases). Trimming cost V 4 bases and J 5 bases, with 19 bases left between them. The CDR3 runs 16 residues. Germline assignment: CDR1 MNHNS and CDR2 SASEGT. The CDR3 DNA reads as TGTGCCAGCAGTGGGAATAGTCGGGGTCCAGGAGATACGCAGTATTTT. Its protein is CASSGNSRGPGDTQYF.

Of note for this clonotype: This may come from a read error, since a much larger clone is one base off. The final CDR3 position lacks the conserved phenylalanine or tryptophan, pointing to a likely read error. DNA of the CDR3: TGTGCCAGCAGTCCCCTCAGAGCGGGAGGGCCGAATGAGCAGTTCTTA. Its translation is CASSPLRAGGPNEQFL. This sequence joins TRBV6-1 and TRBJ2-1; 10 positions match TRBD2. CDR1 is MNHNS and CDR2 is SASEGT in the germline V gene. The V segment lost 5 bases and the J segment 7 bases; nucleotides outside the gene matches: 11. This CDR3 is 16 amino acids long.

The chain employs TRBV30 and TRBJ1-2; D is unclear. Germline V gene data show CDR1 as GTSNPN and CDR2 as SVGIG (reference sequence). The length of the CDR3 is 10 residues. V shed 5 bases and J shed 8 bases, with 9 bases lying between them. CDR3 amino acids: CAWGIAGYTF. CDR3 nucleotide sequence: TGTGCCTGGGGGATCGCCGGCTACACCTTC.

Concerning this clonotype itself: Germline is not matched at one junction end, which may reflect a read error. The chain is built from TRBV11-3 and TRBJ2-1, with D perhaps matching TRBD1 or TRBD2 (6 bases each). The CDR3 is 12 amino acids. CDR1 and CDR2 (germline): SGHNT, YENEEA. The CDR3 bases are TGTGCCAGCAGGGAGGGGGACAATGAGCAGTTTTTC. Translating it yields CASREGDNEQFF. The variable domain in full, with the rest retrieved from reference TRBV11-3 and TRBJ2-1, is EAGVVQSPRYKIIEKKQPVAFWCNPISGHNTLYWYLQNLGQGPELLIRYENEEAVDDSQLPKDRFSAERLKGVDSTLKIQPAELGDSAVYLCASREGDNEQFFGPGTRLTVL.

Remarks on this clonotype: The junction and the germline gene differ at one end; a read error may be behind it. This chain uses TRBV29-1 with TRBJ1-1, with 8 bases fitting TRBD1. Germline CDR1 SQVTM, CDR2 ANQGSEA. CDR3 length: 16 residues. The CDR3 spells CSVGARQGTMSTEAFF. CDR3 nucleotides: TGCAGTGTTGGTGCCCGACAGGGGACCATGAGCACTGAAGCTTTCTTT.

Many counts were recorded for this clonotype. This rearrangement joins TRBV6-6 to TRBJ1-1; D perhaps matches TRBD1 (6 bases). Germline-derived CDR1 and CDR2 are MNHNY and SVGAGI (reference sequence). CDR3 size: 15 residues. V was pared by 6 bases and J by 2 bases, with 16 bases between. The chain's CDR3 is CASSSTGGRNTEAFF. In DNA form, the CDR3 reads TGTGCCAGCAGCTCTACGGGGGGCAGAAACACTGAAGCTTTCTTT.

Of note for this clonotype: A much larger clone lies one base from this, so it may be a read error. V is TRBV4-1 and J is TRBJ1-2, with unresolved D. Germline V gives CDR1 MGHRA, CDR2 YSYEKL. Trimming stripped 2 bases from V and 4 bases from J, with 11 bases between. This CDR3 contains 14 residues. The CDR3: CASSQPTLSYGYTF. CDR3 DNA sequence: TGCGCCAGCAGCCAACCGACATTAAGCTATGGCTACACCTTC.

As to this clonotype: A much larger clonotype is one base distant, so this may be a read error. The chain employs TRBV12-3 or TRBV12-4 and TRBJ1-2; 9 bases are shared with TRBD1. This CDR3 spans 15 amino acids. The CDR3 loop is CASSPEGQGPYGYAF. The DNA for the CDR3 is TGTGCCAGCAGTCCAGAAGGACAGGGGCCCTATGGCTACGCCTTC.

Note on this clonotype: The junction departs from germline at one end; a sequencing error may be responsible. In nucleotides, the CDR3 is TGCAGCGCTGGTCAGCGTGCCACAGATACGCAATATTTT. It specifies CSAGQRATDTQYF. The gene calls are TRBV29-1 and TRBJ2-3, with D uncertain. CDR1 SQVTM and CDR2 ANQGSEA come from the germline V gene. The CDR3 totals 13 residues.

The chain employs TRBV20-1 and TRBJ1-5; no firm D call. Deletions cut 3 bases from V and 5 bases from J, with 14 bases between. Per the germline V gene, CDR1 is DFQATT and CDR2 is SNEGSKA (reference sequence). This CDR3 has 14 residues. The CDR3 sequence is CSASSKRLHQPQHF. The CDR3 region has the DNA TGCAGTGCTAGCTCTAAAAGGTTACATCAGCCCCAGCATTTT.

This clonotype came up many times. The CDR3 DNA reads TGTGCCAGCAGCAGCCGGGACGGACGTAATGAAAAACTGTTTTTT. Protein: CASSSRDGRNEKLFF. V gene TRBV7-8 combines with J gene TRBJ1-4; a weak D match, TRBD1 (5 bases). The CDR3 covers 15 residues. Germline V CDR1 and CDR2: SGHVS, FQNEAQ. V lost 5 bases to trimming and J lost 4 bases, with 14 bases between them.

For this clonotype: A single base separates this from a much larger clone, so it may be a read error. This chain joins TRBV6-2 or TRBV6-3 and TRBJ2-1, with TRBD1 matching 9 bases. The germline V gene encodes CDR1 MNHEY and CDR2 SVGEGT. The J segment lost 8 bases and the V segment lost 6 bases, leaving 14 bases of the junction unmatched. The CDR3 runs 16 residues. CDR3 sequence reads: CASRPGPGQGIDEQFF. The CDR3 coding sequence is TGTGCCAGCAGACCAGGCCCGGGACAGGGAATCGATGAGCAGTTCTTC.